This entry lists 18 T cell receptor beta chains sequenced from one sample in a study of T-cell reconstitution after alpha-beta-depleted transplantation in children. Unique molecular identifiers were used to barcode this TCRbeta library. TCRdb independently ran MiXCR on the PCR reads; one entry per CDR3 protein. The sample holds a few hundred thousand distinct CDR3 sequences, approximately 13% seen once. The sample in question was PBMCs, mostly from graft donor cells, obtained 360 days after TCRalphabeta/CD19-depleted stem cell transplant. Every receptor here comes from a male patient younger than 18 who had a stem cell transplant for acute myeloid leukemia, so the T cells may come from the graft donor.

This clonotype showed up many times. The chain links TRBV5-1 to TRBJ2-3, with D perhaps assigned TRBD1 or TRBD2 (5 bases each). Germline loops: CDR1 SGHRS, CDR2 YFSETQ. Deletions cut 4 bases from V and 5 bases from J, with 20 bases between. This CDR3 contains 16 residues. Here the CDR3 DNA reads TGCGCCAGCAGCCGACCTAGGGGATTAGAGGGAGATACGCAGTATTTT. Protein product: CASSRPRGLEGDTQYF.

The chain uses TRBV7-9 and TRBJ2-3; no clear D. The CDR3 totals 14 residues. Trimming took 5 bases from V and 3 from J, leaving 12 bases between them. Germline V gene lookup returns CDR1 SEHNR and CDR2 FQNEAQ (reference sequence). The CDR3 loop is CASSTRQGTDTQYF. DNA of the CDR3: TGTGCCAGCAGCACCAGACAAGGAACAGATACGCAGTATTTT.

This clonotype has a count of ten or more. V gene TRBV9 combines with J gene TRBJ1-2; 8 nucleotides match TRBD1. The V gene's germline CDR1 is SGDLS and CDR2 YYNGEE. The CDR3 spans 13 residues. The ends lost 0 bases at V and 8 bases at J; junction bases unmatched: 3. The CDR3 DNA follows: TGTGCCAGCAGCGTAGCAGGGGGCGCGGGCTACACCTTC. This translates into CASSVAGGAGYTF.

The CDR3 is CASSLSRGRETQYF. In nucleotides, the CDR3 is TGTGCCAGCAGCTTATCGCGTGGGCGAGAGACCCAGTACTTC. The J gene is TRBJ2-5, the V gene TRBV11-3; D not certain. Germline CDR1 is SGHNT and CDR2 is YENEEA. Trimming took 2 bases from V and 4 from J, leaving 11 bases between them. The CDR3 runs to 14 residues. Combining the CDR3 with reference TRBV11-3 and TRBJ2-5 gives the whole variable domain EAGVVQSPRYKIIEKKQPVAFWCNPISGHNTLYWYLQNLGQGPELLIRYENEEAVDDSQLPKDRFSAERLKGVDSTLKIQPAELGDSAVYLCASSLSRGRETQYFGPGTRLLVL.

This clonotype was picked up many times. The CDR3 DNA is TGTGCCAGCAGCCAGGGGAGGGGGGCCAACGTCCTGACTTTC. Translated: CASSQGRGANVLTF. The chain couples TRBV9 to TRBJ2-6, with D perhaps TRBD1 or TRBD2 (6 bases each). This CDR3 region has 14 residues. V lost 4 bases to trimming and J lost 4 bases, with 9 bases between them. CDR1 SGDLS and CDR2 YYNGEE come from the germline V gene.

This clonotype was observed a handful of times. The gene calls are TRBV5-1 and TRBJ2-3; 9 bases are shared with TRBD1. The V segment lost 3 bases and the J segment 4 bases; nucleotides outside the gene matches: 9. The CDR3 is 16 residues long. Looked up from germline, CDR1 is SGHRS and CDR2 is YFSETQ. Here the CDR3 DNA reads TGCGCCAGCAGCTCCCCGGGACAGGGTGGCGCAGATACGCAGTATTTT. The encoded protein is CASSSPGQGGADTQYF.

There are a few counts of this clonotype. V gene TRBV15 combines with J gene TRBJ2-7; TRBD1 or TRBD2 may be the D gene (6 bases each). V was pared by 4 bases and J by 0 bases, with 13 bases between. This CDR3 has 15 residues. The germline gives CDR1 LNHNV, CDR2 YYDKDF (reference sequence). The CDR3 DNA is TGTGCCACCAGCATACTACAGGGAGGCTCCTACGAGCAGTACTTC. This translates into CATSILQGGSYEQYF.

The gene calls are TRBV7-8 and TRBJ2-2; a possible D gene is TRBD1 (5 bases). The CDR3 covers 16 residues. From germline, CDR1 is SGHVS and CDR2 FQNEAQ. V lost 3 bases and J lost 0, with 11 bases in between. CDR3: CASSLGSGPNTGELFF. As DNA, the CDR3 is TGTGCCAGCAGCTTGGGTTCAGGGCCGAACACCGGGGAGCTGTTTTTT.

Ten or more counts support this clonotype. V usage is TRBV14 and J usage is TRBJ2-1; 9 bases agree with TRBD2. The junction had 3 bases not matched to a gene; V was cut back by 0 bases and J by 3 bases. CDR3 length equals 16 residues. Germline V CDR1 and CDR2: SGHDN, FVKESK. This CDR3 reads CASSQEGLAFYNEQFF. CDR3 sequence (DNA): TGTGCCAGCAGCCAAGAGGGACTAGCATTCTACAATGAGCAGTTCTTC.

The V gene is TRBV9, the J gene TRBJ1-2; D uncertain. V lost 0 bases and J 5 bases, leaving 14 bases between the germline ends. The CDR3 is 15 residues long. The germline gives CDR1 SGDLS, CDR2 YYNGEE. CDR3 amino acids: CASSVGGRQAYGYTF. CDR3 DNA sequence: TGTGCCAGCAGCGTAGGAGGCAGACAAGCTTATGGCTACACCTTC.

Only a few counts were recorded for this clonotype. This CDR3 is CSAQTGGSPAWEQYF. The CDR3 nucleotides read TGCAGTGCCCAAACCGGGGGGTCTCCGGCGTGGGAGCAGTACTTC. The chain is built from TRBV20-1 and TRBJ2-7; 7 bases are shared with TRBD2. This CDR3 is 15 amino acids long. Germline CDR1 and CDR2: DFQATT and SNEGSKA (reference sequence). The V and J ends lost 6 bases and 7 bases, in that order; junction bases with no gene match: 18.

This clonotype was seen only a few times. The chain is built from TRBV20-1 and TRBJ2-2; D is ambiguous. V was shortened by 3 bases and J by 7 bases, with 6 bases between the two germline ends. Looked up from germline, CDR1 is DFQATT and CDR2 is SNEGSKA (reference sequence). This CDR3 spans 11 amino acids. This chain's CDR3 is CSASKIGELFF. The CDR3 DNA reads TGCAGTGCTAGCAAAATCGGGGAGCTGTTTTTT.

The chain joins TRBV11-1 to TRBJ2-1, with 9 bases aligning to TRBD1. J was trimmed by 4 bases and V by 4 bases; bases with no gene match: 20. Germline CDR1 SGHAT, CDR2 FQDESV (reference sequence). CDR3 length: 20 amino acids. The CDR3 sequence is CASSSTKTGGRLAAYNEQFF. Here the CDR3 DNA reads TGTGCCAGCAGCTCAACGAAGACAGGGGGAAGGCTAGCGGCGTACAATGAGCAGTTCTTC.

This clonotype was detected a few times. The V gene is TRBV28, the J gene TRBJ1-4, with D uncertain. Germline V gene data show CDR1 as MDHEN and CDR2 as SYDVKM. V lost 4 bases and J 8 bases, leaving 11 bases between the germline ends. This CDR3 is built from 13 residues. The CDR3 DNA reads TGTGCCAGCAGTTCGTGGGGTGGGGAAAAACTGTTTTTT. Translating it yields CASSSWGGEKLFF.

V and J are TRBV7-3 and TRBJ2-5; D may correspond to TRBD1 or TRBD2 (6 bases each). CDR1 is SGHTA, CDR2 FQGTGA, per germline. This CDR3 contains 15 residues. Trimming shortened V by 1 base and J by 7 bases, and 16 bases separated the two germline ends. CDR3 nucleotide sequence: TGTGCCAGCAGCTTAATGGAGGGGCGCAGGGGGACCCAGTACTTC. Encoded protein: CASSLMEGRRGTQYF.

The table lists this clonotype with many counts. The genes are TRBV12-3 or TRBV12-4 and TRBJ2-6; possibly TRBD2 for D (6 bases). This CDR3 comprises 15 residues. Trimming removed 3 bases from V and 1 base from J, with 7 bases in between. The CDR3 coding sequence is TGTGCCAGCAGTTTTGCGGGGTCTGGGGCCAACGTCCTGACTTTC. This codes for CASSFAGSGANVLTF.

This clonotype has ten or more counts. V and J are TRBV29-1 and TRBJ2-5; 8 bases are a match to TRBD1. This CDR3 comprises 13 residues. V shed 7 bases, J shed 2 bases, and the junction held 6 bases outside the gene matches. The germline V gene has CDR1 SQVTM and CDR2 ANQGSEA. Here the CDR3 DNA reads TGCAGCGCCCCGGGGGACAGGCAAGAGACCCAGTACTTC. Its translation: CSAPGDRQETQYF.

Only a few counts were recorded for this clonotype. The chain is built from TRBV20-1 and TRBJ2-7; D possibly matches TRBD1 or TRBD2 (5 bases each). The CDR3 is 13 residues long. Germline V lookup: CDR1 DFQATT, CDR2 SNEGSKA (reference sequence). In DNA, the CDR3 is TGCTGTCCGGGACCGCCCGGCACCTACGAGCAGTACTTC. The encoded protein is CCPGPPGTYEQYF.